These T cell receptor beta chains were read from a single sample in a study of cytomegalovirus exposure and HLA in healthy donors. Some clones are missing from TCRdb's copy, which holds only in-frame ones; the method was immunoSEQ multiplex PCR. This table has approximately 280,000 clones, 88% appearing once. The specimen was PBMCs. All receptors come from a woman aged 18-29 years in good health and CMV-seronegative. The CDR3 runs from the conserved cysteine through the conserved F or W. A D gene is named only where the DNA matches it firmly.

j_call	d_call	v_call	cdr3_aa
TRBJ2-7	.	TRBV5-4	CAYSLGGDVLLYEQYF
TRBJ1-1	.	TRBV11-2	CASSLVLGVNTEAFF
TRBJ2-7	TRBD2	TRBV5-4	CASRLSLAGNYEQYF
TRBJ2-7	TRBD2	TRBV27	CASSLRAGPGGEQYF
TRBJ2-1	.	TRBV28	CASSWEVREQFF
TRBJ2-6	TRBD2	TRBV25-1	CASRGGGPGSGANVLTF
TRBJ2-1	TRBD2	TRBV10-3	CAISERHPSSGREWNEQFF
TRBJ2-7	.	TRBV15	CATRPTGTSREQYF
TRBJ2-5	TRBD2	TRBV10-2	CASEPGTSGARGTQYF
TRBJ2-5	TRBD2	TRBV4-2	CASSQEGGRGETQYF
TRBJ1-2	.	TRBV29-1	CSVGRDSPYGYTF
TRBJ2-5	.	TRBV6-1	CASRIDSRSSQYF
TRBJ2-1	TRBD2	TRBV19	CASSIRSGSEQFF
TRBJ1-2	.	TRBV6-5	CASKGVGWGGYTF
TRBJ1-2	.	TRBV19	CASSIGAGNYGYTF
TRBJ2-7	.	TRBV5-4	CASSRFSLRTGSYEQYF
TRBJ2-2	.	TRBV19	CASSIGRRLPGELFF
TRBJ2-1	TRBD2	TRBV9	CASSVAPTAGYNEQFF
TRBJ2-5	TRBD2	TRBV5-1	CASSQRLAKETQYF
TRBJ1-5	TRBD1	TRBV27	CAYWTGGLRNQPQHF
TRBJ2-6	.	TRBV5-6	CASSLERGLGSGANVLTF
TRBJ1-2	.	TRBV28	CASSRENLARGGGYTF
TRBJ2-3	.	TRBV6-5	CASSYEGLIHTQYF
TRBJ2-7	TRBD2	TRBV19	CASSTTSGRAHEQYF
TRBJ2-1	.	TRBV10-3	CAIRAGQLNEQFF
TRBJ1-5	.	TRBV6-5	CASSYSAGNQPQHF
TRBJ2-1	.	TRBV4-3	CASSQSGSSYNEQFF
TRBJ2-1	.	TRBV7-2	CASSPANEQFF
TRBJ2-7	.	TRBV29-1	CSHERPGMVYLPLGLYEQYF
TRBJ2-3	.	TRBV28	CASSFYSGVSTDTQYF
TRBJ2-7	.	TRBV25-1	CASSDIGTTYEQYF
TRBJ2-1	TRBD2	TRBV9	CASTVAGGDNEQFF
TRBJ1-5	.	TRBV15	CATSREQSNQPQHF
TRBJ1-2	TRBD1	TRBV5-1	CASSLGQGVGYTF
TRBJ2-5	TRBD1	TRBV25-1	CASSGQGQETQYF
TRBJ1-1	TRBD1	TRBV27	CASSLFQGAEAFF
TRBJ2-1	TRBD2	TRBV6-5	CASRLAGGNEQFF
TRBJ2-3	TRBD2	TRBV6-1	CASRELAGGPDTQYF
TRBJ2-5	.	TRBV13	CASSRTGQTQYF
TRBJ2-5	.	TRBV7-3	CASSLYGRPETQYF
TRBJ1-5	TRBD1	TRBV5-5	CASSLMTGSNQPQHF
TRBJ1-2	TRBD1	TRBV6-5	CASRTDRAGYYGYTF
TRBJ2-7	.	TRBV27	CAIPPHHEQYF
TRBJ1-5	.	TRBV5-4	CASSFGAGQPQHF
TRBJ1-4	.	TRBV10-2	CASRSGNEKLFF
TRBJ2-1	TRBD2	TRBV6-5	CASSAGTRVFDEQFF
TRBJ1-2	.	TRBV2	CASMGAGNVGYTF
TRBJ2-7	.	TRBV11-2	CASSLQGTPLYEQYF
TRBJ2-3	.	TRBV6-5	CASSSEADTQYF
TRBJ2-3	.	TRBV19	CATRRGPGTDTQYF